The clone carrying this TCR beta chain was seen repeatedly, ten times or more. V shed 5 bases, J shed 5 bases, and the junction held 7 bases outside the gene matches. CDR1 is SGHRS, CDR2 YFSETQ, per germline. The CDR3 consists of 14 residues. This sample was taken from a study of T-cell reconstitution after alpha-beta-depleted transplantation in children. The authors prepared the TCRbeta library with unique molecular identifiers. TCRdb re-analysed the PCR reads in MiXCR, keeping a single row per CDR3 protein. Among hundreds of thousands of distinct CDR3 sequences listed, about 12% were seen once. Sample: PBMCs, taken before TCRalphabeta/CD19-depleted stem cell transplant. The rearrangement uses TRBV5-1 and TRBJ1-5; 7 nucleotides align to TRBD1. The TCR was taken from a girl aged 2 to 9 with congenital amegakaryocytic thrombocytopenia, due to receive a stem cell transplant. CDR3 nucleotide sequence: TGCGCCAGCAGACGAGACAGGGCCGATCAGCCCCAGCATTTT. Its protein is CASRRDRADQPQHF.